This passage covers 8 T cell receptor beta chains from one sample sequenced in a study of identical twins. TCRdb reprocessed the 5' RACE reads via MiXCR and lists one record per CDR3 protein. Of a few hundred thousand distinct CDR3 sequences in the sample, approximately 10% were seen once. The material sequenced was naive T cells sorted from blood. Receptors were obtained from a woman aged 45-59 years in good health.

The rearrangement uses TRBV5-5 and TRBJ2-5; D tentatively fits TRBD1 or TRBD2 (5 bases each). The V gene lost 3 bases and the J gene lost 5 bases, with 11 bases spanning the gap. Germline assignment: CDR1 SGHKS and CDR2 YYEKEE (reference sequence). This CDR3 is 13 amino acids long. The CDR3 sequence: CASSWDVMETQYF. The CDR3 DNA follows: TGTGCCAGCAGCTGGGACGTCATGGAGACCCAGTACTTC.

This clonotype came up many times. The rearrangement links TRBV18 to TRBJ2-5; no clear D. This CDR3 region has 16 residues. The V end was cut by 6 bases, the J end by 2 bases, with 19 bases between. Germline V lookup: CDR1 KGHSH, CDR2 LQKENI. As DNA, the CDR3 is TGTGCCAGCTCCCCCATACTCCCAAATAAACAAGAGACCCAGTACTTC. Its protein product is CASSPILPNKQETQYF.

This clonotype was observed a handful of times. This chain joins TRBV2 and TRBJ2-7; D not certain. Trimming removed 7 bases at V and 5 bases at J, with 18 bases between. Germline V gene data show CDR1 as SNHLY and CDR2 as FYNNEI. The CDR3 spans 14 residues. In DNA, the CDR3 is TGTGCCAGCACCCTGACCCACCTTCAGAACGAGCAGTACGTC. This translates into CASTLTHLQNEQYV.

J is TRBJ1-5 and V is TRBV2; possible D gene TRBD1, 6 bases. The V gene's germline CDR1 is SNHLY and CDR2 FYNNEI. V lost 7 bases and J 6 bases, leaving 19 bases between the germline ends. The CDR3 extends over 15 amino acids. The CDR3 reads CASNAQAGVGQPQHF. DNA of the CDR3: TGTGCCAGCAACGCACAGGCAGGGGTTGGTCAGCCCCAGCATTTT.

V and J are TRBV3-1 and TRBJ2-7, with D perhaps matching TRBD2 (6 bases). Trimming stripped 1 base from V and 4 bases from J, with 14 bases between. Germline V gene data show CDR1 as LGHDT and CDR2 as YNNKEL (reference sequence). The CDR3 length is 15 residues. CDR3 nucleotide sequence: TGTGCCAGCAGCCAAGTTCCCACGGGAGTGTACGAGCAGTACGTC. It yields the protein CASSQVPTGVYEQYV.

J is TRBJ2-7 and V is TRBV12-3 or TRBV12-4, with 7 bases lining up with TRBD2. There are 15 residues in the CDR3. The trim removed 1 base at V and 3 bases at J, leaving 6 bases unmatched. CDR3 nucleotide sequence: TGTGCCAGCAGTTTAGTTCGGGGGGTTGGCTACGAGCAGTACTTC. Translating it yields CASSLVRGVGYEQYF.

The CDR3 DNA sequence: TGTGCCAGCAGTTACTCACTCCTGGGCGGGGAGACCCAGTACTTC. As protein: CASSYSLLGGETQYF. The J gene is TRBJ2-5, the V gene TRBV6-5, with D possibly being TRBD2 (5 bases). The CDR3 extends over 15 amino acids. V lost 0 bases, J lost 5 bases, and 13 bases lay in between. Germline CDR1 is MNHEY and CDR2 is SVGAGI.

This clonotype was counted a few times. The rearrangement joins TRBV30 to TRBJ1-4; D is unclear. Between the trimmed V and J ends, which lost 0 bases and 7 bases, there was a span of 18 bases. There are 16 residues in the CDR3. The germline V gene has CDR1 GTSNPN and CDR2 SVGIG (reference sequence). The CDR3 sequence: CAWSVYIPGGIEKLFF. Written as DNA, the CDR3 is TGTGCCTGGAGTGTATACATACCGGGAGGTATTGAAAAACTGTTTTTT. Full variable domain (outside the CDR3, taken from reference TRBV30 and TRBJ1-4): SQTIHQWPATLVQPVGSPLSLECTVEGTSNPNLYWYRQAAGRGLQLLFYSVGIGQISSEVPQNLSASRPQDRQFILSSKKLLLSDSGFYLCAWSVYIPGGIEKLFFGSGTQLSVL.